The 18 T cell receptor delta chains below come from one sample, sequenced in a study of gamma-delta chains in newborns, infants, children. With CATT, TCRdb re-called clones from the reads. The sample yields over 1,500 delta-chain clones, approximately 8% seen once. Source material: blood. The receptor set was obtained from a child who was a newborn, infant or young child, either healthy, febrile or measles-vaccinated (not recorded which).

This clone was counted only a few times. For this DNA, TCRdb reports the protein of a much larger clone, which diverges at residue 13, most likely from a read error; the protein presented here is translated directly from the DNA. The genes are TRDV2 and TRDJ3; 7 bases map to TRDD3. Germline V gives CDR1 GEAIGNYY, CDR2 EKD. This CDR3 has 19 residues. CDR3 nucleotide sequence: TGTGCCTGTGACCCCCTGGGGGTTTTCCGCTCCTGGGGCACCCGACAGATGTTTTTC. This translates into CACDPLGVFRSWGTRQMFF.

A word on this clone: TCRdb lists the protein of a much larger clone for this DNA, which differs at residue 4, so this is likely a read error; the protein given here is translated from the DNA itself. The V and J genes are TRDV2 and TRDJ3; TRDD3 matches 8 bases. The CDR3 loop spans 18 amino acids. CDR1 and CDR2 from the germline V gene are GEAIGNYY and EKD. V lost 5 bases, J lost 2 bases, and 10 bases stayed unmatched. This chain's CDR3 is CACGPLLGATWDTRQMFF. CDR3 bases: TGTGCCTGTGGCCCCCTACTGGGGGCTACCTGGGACACCCGACAGATGTTTTTC.

Of note for this clone: At one end, the junction sequence differs from germline, possibly due to a read error. V and J are TRDV2 and TRDJ2; 8 bases line up with TRDD3. The CDR3 contains 17 residues. From germline, CDR1 is GEAIGNYY and CDR2 EKD. The DNA for the CDR3 is TGTGCCTGTGACCCTACTGGGGGCCGGCCTTTGACCGCACCACTCTTCTTT. Translating gives CACDPTGGRPLTAPLFF.

In its sample, this clone was seen once. The junction shows a germline mismatch at one end, possibly a read error. V usage is TRDV2 and J usage is TRDJ3, with 9 bases identical to TRDD3. Germline CDR1 and CDR2: GEAIGNYY and EKD. This CDR3 has 17 residues. DNA of the CDR3: TGTGCCACCTGGGGGATCCCCATCTCCTGGGCCACCCGACAGATGTTTTTC. Protein: CATWGIPISWATRQMFF.

On this clone: This DNA's translation differs at residue 8 from TCRdb's protein, which comes from a much larger clone; a read error is likely, and the protein shown is translated from the DNA. The V gene is TRDV2, the J gene TRDJ3; 7 nucleotides line up with TRDD3. The germline V gene has CDR1 GEAIGNYY and CDR2 EKD. The CDR3 totals 17 residues. V shed 1 base and J 1 base; nucleotides not matched to a gene: 3. The CDR3 coding sequence is TGTGCCTGTGACACTGGGGGACATTCCTGGGACACCCGACAGATGTTTTTC. Its protein is CACDTGGHSWDTRQMFF.

This clone has only a few counts. TCRdb's protein for this DNA is that of a much larger clone and differs from the translation at residue 5, likely a read error; the protein shown is the DNA translation. CDR3 loop: CACDPLLGDASWDTRQMFF. The CDR3 DNA sequence: TGTGCCTGTGACCCGCTACTGGGGGATGCCTCCTGGGACACCCGACAGATGTTTTTC. This chain connects TRDV2 to TRDJ3; 10 nucleotides align to TRDD3. V shed 3 bases and J 0 bases; nucleotides not matched to a gene: 7. The CDR3 is made up of 19 amino acids. The germline V gene has CDR1 GEAIGNYY and CDR2 EKD.

The chain has TRDV2 and TRDJ2, with D maybe TRDD3 (6 bases). CDR1 and CDR2 (germline): GEAIGNYY, EKD. The CDR3 loop spans 18 amino acids. Trimming took 3 bases from V and 5 from J, leaving 24 bases between them. CDR3 sequence: CACDAWGEEKACTAQLFF. CDR3 nucleotides: TGTGCCTGTGACGCTTGGGGGGAGGAAAAGGCGTGTACAGCACAACTCTTCTTT.

This clone occurred a few times. A far larger clone differs by one base, so this is likely a read error. This CDR3 is also generated by other DNA sequences in the sample. J is TRDJ1 and V is TRDV3; D may be TRDD3 (10 bases). Trimming left V 2 bases short and J 11 bases short, with 30 bases between. The CDR3 totals 16 residues. Germline CDR1 is TVYSNPD and CDR2 is GDNSRS (reference sequence). CDR3 in DNA: TGTGCCTTTGGCCCTTCCTACGCCGGGGGATACGCGATGCTCATCTTT. This codes for CAFGPSYAGGYAMLIF.

Turning to this clone: TCRdb's protein, taken from a much larger clone, differs from this DNA's translation at residue 5, likely owing to a read error; the protein displayed comes from the DNA. The chain carries TRDV2 and TRDJ3; TRDD3 matches at 10 bases. This CDR3 has 18 amino acids. The ends lost 3 bases at V and 1 base at J; junction bases unmatched: 5. Germline V gives CDR1 GEAIGNYY, CDR2 EKD. The chain's CDR3 is CACDAGDTRSWDTRQMFF. The CDR3 DNA follows: TGTGCCTGTGACGCGGGGGATACGCGGTCCTGGGACACCCGACAGATGTTTTTC.

A remark on this clone: The protein recorded in TCRdb matches a much larger clone and deviates from this DNA's translation at residue 3, suggesting a read error; the protein here is obtained by translating the DNA. The V call is TRDV2, the J call TRDJ3; 11 bases fit TRDD3. The CDR3 contains 17 residues. Germline V gives CDR1 GEAIGNYY, CDR2 EKD. CDR3 in amino acids: CAGDILGDTWDTRQMFF. In DNA form, the CDR3 reads TGTGCCGGTGACATACTGGGGGATACCTGGGACACCCGACAGATGTTTTTC.

This clone was seen only a few times. The TCRdb protein comes from a much larger clone and disagrees with this DNA's translation at residue 12, likely due to a read error; the protein given here is derived from the DNA. This chain uses TRDV1 with TRDJ2; TRDD3 might be the D (6 bases). CDR1 is TSWWSYY and CDR2 is QGS in the germline V gene. The V and J ends lost 1 base and 1 base respectively, with 25 bases between them. CDR3 length: 21 amino acids. CDR3: CALGEPHSLYWVYFLTAQLFF. The CDR3 region has the DNA TGTGCTCTTGGGGAACCACATTCCTTGTACTGGGTGTACTTTTTGACAGCACAACTCTTCTTT.

On this clone itself: The mismatch at residue 10 between this DNA's translation and the TCRdb protein of a much larger clone likely reflects a read error; the protein shown is translated from the DNA. The CDR3: CACDTYWGSPWDTRQMFF. DNA for the CDR3: TGTGCCTGTGACACTTACTGGGGGAGCCCCTGGGACACCCGACAGATGTTTTTC. The rearrangement uses TRDV2 and TRDJ3; TRDD3 aligns across 9 bases. Germline CDR1 and CDR2: GEAIGNYY and EKD. The ends lost 1 base at V and 2 bases at J; junction bases unmatched: 5. The CDR3 runs to 18 residues.

This clone qualifies as medium-sized (0.01 to 0.1%). The genes are TRDV3 and TRDJ1, with D tentatively TRDD3 (6 bases). Trimming left V 5 bases short and J 0 bases short, with 10 bases between. There are 12 residues in the CDR3. The germline CDR1 and CDR2 sequences are TVYSNPD and GDNSRS (reference sequence). The CDR3 DNA sequence: TGTGCCCTGGGGAGGTACACCGATAAACTCATCTTT. Residues: CALGRYTDKLIF.

This clone has just a few counts. This DNA's translation and the protein TCRdb lists, from a much larger clone, do not match at residue 8, likely due to a read error; the protein shown is translated from the DNA. The chain links TRDV1 to TRDJ1; TRDD3 matches 9 bases. The junction had 22 bases not matched to a gene; V was cut back by 4 bases and J by 4 bases. There are 20 residues in the CDR3. Germline lookup yields CDR1 TSWWSYY and CDR2 QGS. CDR3 region: CALGAAAYPFTGGALDKLIF. The CDR3 nucleotides read TGTGCTCTTGGGGCCGCGGCCTACCCTTTTACTGGGGGAGCACTCGATAAACTCATCTTT.

Sample share makes this clone medium-sized. The junction does not match germline at one end; this may be a read error. The chain has TRDV2 and TRDJ1; TRDD3 aligns across 10 bases. CDR1 and CDR2 (germline): GEAIGNYY, EKD. The CDR3 has 14 amino acids. CDR3 sequence: CAGDTWGISDKLIF. Here the CDR3 DNA reads TGTGCCGGTGACACCTGGGGGATAAGCGATAAACTCATCTTT.

In its sample, this clone was seen a few times. The rearrangement links TRDV2 to TRDJ3; 7 bases agree with TRDD3. V gave up 2 bases and J gave up 0 bases; unmatched junction bases: 9. The CDR3 has 19 amino acids. From germline, CDR1 is GEAIGNYY and CDR2 EKD. CDR3 loop: CACDRRGDSSSWDTRQMFF. CDR3 DNA: TGTGCCTGTGACAGAAGGGGGGATTCCAGCTCCTGGGACACCCGACAGATGTTTTTC.

V usage is TRDV2 and J usage is TRDJ3, with D perhaps TRDD3 (5 bases). The germline V gene encodes CDR1 GEAIGNYY and CDR2 EKD. The V end was cut by 9 bases, the J end by 0 bases, with 17 bases between. The CDR3 extends over 17 amino acids. DNA for the CDR3: TGTGCCACCGACAGGGGGTTTAGCTCCTGGGACACCCGACAGATGTTTTTC. Its protein product is CATDRGFSSWDTRQMFF.

Remarks on this clone: The protein that TCRdb holds for this DNA derives from a much larger clone and differs from the translated DNA at residue 5, which likely indicates a read error; the protein shown here is translated from the DNA. V usage is TRDV2 and J usage is TRDJ3; D might be TRDD3 (5 bases). The germline V gene encodes CDR1 GEAIGNYY and CDR2 EKD. V lost 3 bases, J lost 2 bases, and 28 bases lay in between. This CDR3 is 22 amino acids long. The CDR3 loop reads CACDCRCPLGDQTTWDTRQMFF. The CDR3 DNA reads as TGTGCCTGTGACTGCCGGTGCCCCTTAGGGGACCAGACCACCTGGGACACCCGACAGATGTTTTTC.